This TCR beta chain originates from a study of T cells after yellow fever vaccination. Whole-study findings and limits: Sorted repertoires could include abundant contaminating clonotypes from bulk cells. Booster sampling recovered most clones from primary vaccination (under 98% CD4, around 88% CD8). Though weaker, the secondary response peaked faster, on day 5 versus 15.

Trimming at V came to 0 bases and at J to 5 bases, leaving 3 bases not matched to a gene. The CDR3 has 14 residues. Germline V gene data show CDR1 as SGHRS and CDR2 as YFSETQ. TCRdb itself ran the 5' RACE reads through MiXCR, one entry per CDR3 protein. The sample lists some 500,000 distinct CDR3 sequences, 13% occurring once. This clonotype was seen more than once but under ten times. Its antigen remains unidentified. The clonotype originates from a man aged 25 to 40 who received the YFV17D yellow fever vaccine. The sequencing used PBMCs, collected on the day of the yellow fever booster vaccination. The gene calls are TRBV5-1 and TRBJ2-3; the match to TRBD2 covers 7 bases. The CDR3 loop is CASSLEAGRDTQYF. CDR3 coding DNA: TGCGCCAGCAGCTTGGAAGCGGGAAGAGATACGCAGTATTTT.